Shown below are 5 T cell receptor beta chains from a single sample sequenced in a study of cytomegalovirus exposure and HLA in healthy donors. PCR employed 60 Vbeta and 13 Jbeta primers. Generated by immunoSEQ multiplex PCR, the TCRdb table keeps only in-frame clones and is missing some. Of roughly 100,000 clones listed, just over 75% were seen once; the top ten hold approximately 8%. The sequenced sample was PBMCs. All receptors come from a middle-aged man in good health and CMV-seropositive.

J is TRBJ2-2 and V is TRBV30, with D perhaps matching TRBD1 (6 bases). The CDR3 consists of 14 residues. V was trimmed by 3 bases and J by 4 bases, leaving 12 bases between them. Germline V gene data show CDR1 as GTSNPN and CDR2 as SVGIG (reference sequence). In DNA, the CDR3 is TGTGCCTGGAGAACGGGCAGGGGCACCGGGGAGCTGTTTTTT. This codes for CAWRTGRGTGELFF.

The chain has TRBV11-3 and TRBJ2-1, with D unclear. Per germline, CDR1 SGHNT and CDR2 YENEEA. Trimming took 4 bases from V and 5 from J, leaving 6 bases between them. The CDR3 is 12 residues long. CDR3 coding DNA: TGTGCCAGCAGCTCGAGTCACAATGAGCAGTTCTTC. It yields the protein CASSSSHNEQFF.

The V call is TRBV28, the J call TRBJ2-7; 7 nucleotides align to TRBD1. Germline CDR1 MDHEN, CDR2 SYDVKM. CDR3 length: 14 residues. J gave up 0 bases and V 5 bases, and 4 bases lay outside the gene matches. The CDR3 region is CASSMDRFSYEQYF. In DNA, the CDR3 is TGTGCCAGCAGTATGGACAGGTTCTCCTACGAGCAGTACTTC.

The CDR3 is CAWTIGGYETQYF. CDR3 coding DNA: TGTGCCTGGACCATTGGGGGGTATGAGACCCAGTACTTC. The chain joins TRBV30 to TRBJ2-5, with D perhaps TRBD2 (6 bases). The V and J ends lost 4 bases and 5 bases respectively, with 14 bases between them. Germline V gene lookup returns CDR1 GTSNPN and CDR2 SVGIG (reference sequence). The length of the CDR3 is 13 residues.

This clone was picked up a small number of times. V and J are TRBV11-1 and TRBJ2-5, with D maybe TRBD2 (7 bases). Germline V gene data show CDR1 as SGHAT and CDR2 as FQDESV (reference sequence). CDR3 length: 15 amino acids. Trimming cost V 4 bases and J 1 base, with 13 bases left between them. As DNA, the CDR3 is TGTGCCAGCAGCTGGGAGGGGGGCTTCCAAGAGACCCAGTACTTC. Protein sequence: CASSWEGGFQETQYF.